This TCR beta chain is drawn from a study of neurological immune-mediated disorders. The cDNA was generated through 5'RACE incorporating 10-nucleotide random UMIs. One entry per CDR3 protein results from TCRdb running MiXCR on the 5' RACE reads. The repertoire holds tens of thousands of distinct CDR3 sequences, with about 2% as singletons. Sequenced material: PBMCs. This TCR came from a woman aged 40 to 50 with multiple sclerosis.

The CDR3 loop is CASSLGVSALNTGELFF. In DNA, the CDR3 is TGTGCCAGCAGCTTAGGAGTTTCGGCATTGAACACCGGGGAGCTGTTTTTT. The chain is built from TRBV7-6 and TRBJ2-2, with no clear D. CDR3 size: 17 residues. With 1 base removed from V and 1 base from J, the gap between germline ends came to 13 bases. Germline V gene lookup returns CDR1 SGHVS and CDR2 FNYEAQ.